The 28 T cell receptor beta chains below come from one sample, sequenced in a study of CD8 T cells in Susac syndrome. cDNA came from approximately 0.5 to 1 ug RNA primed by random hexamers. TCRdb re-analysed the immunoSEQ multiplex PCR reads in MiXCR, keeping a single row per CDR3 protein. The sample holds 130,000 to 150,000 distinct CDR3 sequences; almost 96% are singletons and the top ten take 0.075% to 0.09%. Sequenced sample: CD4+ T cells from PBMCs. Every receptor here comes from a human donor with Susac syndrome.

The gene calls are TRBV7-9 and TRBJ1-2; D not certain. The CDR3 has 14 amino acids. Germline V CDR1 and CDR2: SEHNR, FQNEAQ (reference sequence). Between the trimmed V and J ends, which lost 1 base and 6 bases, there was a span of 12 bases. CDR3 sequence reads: CASSLDPRGDGYTF. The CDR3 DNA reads TGTGCCAGCAGCTTAGATCCCCGCGGGGATGGCTACACCTTC.

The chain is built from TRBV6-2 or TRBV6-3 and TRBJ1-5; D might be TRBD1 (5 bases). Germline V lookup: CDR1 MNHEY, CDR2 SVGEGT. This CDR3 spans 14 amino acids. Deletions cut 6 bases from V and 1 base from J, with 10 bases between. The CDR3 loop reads CASRAGNSNQPQHF. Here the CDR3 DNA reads TGTGCCAGCAGGGCAGGGAACAGCAATCAGCCCCAGCATTTT.

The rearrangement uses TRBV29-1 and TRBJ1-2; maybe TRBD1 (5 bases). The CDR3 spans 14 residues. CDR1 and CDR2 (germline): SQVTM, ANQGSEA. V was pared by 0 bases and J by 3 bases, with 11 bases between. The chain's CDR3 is CSVEDRGRDYGYTF. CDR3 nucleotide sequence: TGCAGCGTTGAAGATCGGGGCAGGGACTATGGCTACACCTTC. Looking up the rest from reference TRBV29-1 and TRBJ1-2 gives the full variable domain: SAVISQKPSRDICQRGTSLTIQCQVDSQVTMMFWYRQQPGQSLTLIATANQGSEATYESGFVIDKFPISRPNLTFSTLTVSNMSPEDSSIYLCSVEDRGRDYGYTFGSGTRLTVV.

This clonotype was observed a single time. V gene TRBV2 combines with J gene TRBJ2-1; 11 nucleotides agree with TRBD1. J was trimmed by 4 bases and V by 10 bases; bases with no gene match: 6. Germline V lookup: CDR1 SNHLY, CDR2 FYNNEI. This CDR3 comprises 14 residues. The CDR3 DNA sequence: TGTGCCAACTCCCGGGACAGGGGGTACAATGAGCAGTTCTTC. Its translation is CANSRDRGYNEQFF.

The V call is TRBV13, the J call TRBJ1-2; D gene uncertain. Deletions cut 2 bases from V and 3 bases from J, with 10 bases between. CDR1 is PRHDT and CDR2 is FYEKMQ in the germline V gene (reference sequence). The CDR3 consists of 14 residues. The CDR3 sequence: CASSLSGSYYGYTF. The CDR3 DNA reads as TGTGCCAGCAGCTTATCGGGTTCCTACTATGGCTACACCTTC.

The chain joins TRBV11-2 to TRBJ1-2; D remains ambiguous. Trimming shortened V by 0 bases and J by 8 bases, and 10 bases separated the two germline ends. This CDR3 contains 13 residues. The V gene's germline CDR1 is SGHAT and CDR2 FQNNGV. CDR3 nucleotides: TGTGCCAGCAGCTTAGAAGCGACGGGGGGCTACACCTTC. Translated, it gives CASSLEATGGYTF.

The CDR3 here is CASSRLNTGELFF. CDR3 nucleotide sequence: TGTGCCAGCAGCCGATTAAACACCGGGGAGCTGTTTTTT. The V call is TRBV3-1, the J call TRBJ2-2, with no clear D. CDR1 LGHDT and CDR2 YNNKEL come from the germline V gene (reference sequence). V was pared by 4 bases and J by 2 bases, with 5 bases between. CDR3 length: 13 residues.

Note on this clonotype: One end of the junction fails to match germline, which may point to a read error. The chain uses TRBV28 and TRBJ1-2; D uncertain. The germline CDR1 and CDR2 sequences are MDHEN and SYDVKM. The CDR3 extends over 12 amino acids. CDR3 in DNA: TGTGCCAGCAGCCCACTTGAGGCAGAGAATTACTTC. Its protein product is CASSPLEAENYF.

The CDR3 is CASSQPHGSHNEQFF. The CDR3 DNA sequence: TGCGCCAGCAGCCAGCCACACGGAAGTCACAATGAGCAGTTCTTC. The chain uses TRBV5-1 and TRBJ2-1, with D hard to call. V gave up 4 bases and J gave up 5 bases, with 16 bases separating them. The CDR3 contains 15 residues. Germline V gene lookup returns CDR1 SGHRS and CDR2 YFSETQ.

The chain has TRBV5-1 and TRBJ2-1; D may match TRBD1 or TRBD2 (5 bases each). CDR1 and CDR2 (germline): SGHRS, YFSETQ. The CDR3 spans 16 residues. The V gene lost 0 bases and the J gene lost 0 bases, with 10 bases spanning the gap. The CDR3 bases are TGCGCCAGCAGCTTGGGAGGGGACCTCTCCTACAATGAGCAGTTCTTC. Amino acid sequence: CASSLGGDLSYNEQFF.

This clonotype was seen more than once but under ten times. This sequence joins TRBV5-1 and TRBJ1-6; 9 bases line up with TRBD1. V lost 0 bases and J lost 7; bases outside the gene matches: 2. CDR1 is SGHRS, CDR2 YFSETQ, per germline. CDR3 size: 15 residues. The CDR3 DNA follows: TGCGCCAGCAGCTTGGACGGGACAGGGAATTCACCCCTCCACTTT. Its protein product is CASSLDGTGNSPLHF.

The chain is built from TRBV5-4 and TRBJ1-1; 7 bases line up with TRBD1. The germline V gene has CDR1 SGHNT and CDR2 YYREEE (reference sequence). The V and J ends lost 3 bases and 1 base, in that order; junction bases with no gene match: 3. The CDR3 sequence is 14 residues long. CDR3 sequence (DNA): TGTGCCAGCAGCTCCGGACAGGCGAACACTGAAGCTTTCTTT. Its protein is CASSSGQANTEAFF.

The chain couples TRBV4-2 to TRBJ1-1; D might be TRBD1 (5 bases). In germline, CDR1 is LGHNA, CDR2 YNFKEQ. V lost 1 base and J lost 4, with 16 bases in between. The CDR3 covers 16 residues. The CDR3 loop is CASSQVLKGRGTEAFF. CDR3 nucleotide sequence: TGTGCCAGCAGCCAAGTTTTGAAGGGGAGAGGCACTGAAGCTTTCTTT.

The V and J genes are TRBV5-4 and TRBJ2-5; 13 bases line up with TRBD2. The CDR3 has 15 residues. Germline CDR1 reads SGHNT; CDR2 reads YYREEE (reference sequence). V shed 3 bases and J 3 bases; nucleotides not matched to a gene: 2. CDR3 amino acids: CASSSGLAGKETQYF. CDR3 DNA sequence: TGTGCCAGCAGCTCGGGACTAGCGGGGAAAGAGACCCAGTACTTC.

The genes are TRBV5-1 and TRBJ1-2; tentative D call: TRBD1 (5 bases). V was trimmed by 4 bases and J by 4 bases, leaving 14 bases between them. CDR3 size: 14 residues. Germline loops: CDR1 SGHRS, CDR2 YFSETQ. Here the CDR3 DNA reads TGCGCCAGCAGCCCCGCCCAGGGTACCTATGGCTACACCTTC. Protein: CASSPAQGTYGYTF.

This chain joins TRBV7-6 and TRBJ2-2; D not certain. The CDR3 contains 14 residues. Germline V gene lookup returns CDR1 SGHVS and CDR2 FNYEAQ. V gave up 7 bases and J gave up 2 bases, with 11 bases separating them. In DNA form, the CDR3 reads TGTGCCAGCACCCCGGGCGGAAACACCGGGGAGCTGTTTTTT. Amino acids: CASTPGGNTGELFF.

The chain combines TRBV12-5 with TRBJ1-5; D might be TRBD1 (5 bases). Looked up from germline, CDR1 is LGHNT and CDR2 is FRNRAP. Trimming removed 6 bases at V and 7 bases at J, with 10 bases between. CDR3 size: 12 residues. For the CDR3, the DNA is TGTGCTAGTGGCCGAAGGGACCAGCCCCAGCATTTT. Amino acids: CASGRRDQPQHF.

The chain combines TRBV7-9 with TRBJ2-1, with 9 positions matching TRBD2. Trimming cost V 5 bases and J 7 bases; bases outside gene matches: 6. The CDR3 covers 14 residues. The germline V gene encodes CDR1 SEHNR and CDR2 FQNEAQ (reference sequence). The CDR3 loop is CASSLLAGVNEQFF. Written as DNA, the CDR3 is TGTGCCAGCAGCCTCTTAGCGGGAGTAAATGAGCAGTTCTTC. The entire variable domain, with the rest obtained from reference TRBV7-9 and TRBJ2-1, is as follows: DTGVSQNPRHKITKRGQNVTFRCDPISEHNRLYWYRQTLGQGPEFLTYFQNEAQLEKSRLLSDRFSAERPKGSFSTLEIQRTEQGDSAMYLCASSLLAGVNEQFFGPGTRLTVL.

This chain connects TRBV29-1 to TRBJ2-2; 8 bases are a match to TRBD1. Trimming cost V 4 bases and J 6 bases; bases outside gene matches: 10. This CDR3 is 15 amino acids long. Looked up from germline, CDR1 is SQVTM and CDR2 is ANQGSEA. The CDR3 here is CSVGQGAGQAGELFF. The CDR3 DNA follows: TGCAGCGTTGGCCAGGGGGCGGGGCAGGCCGGGGAGCTGTTTTTT.

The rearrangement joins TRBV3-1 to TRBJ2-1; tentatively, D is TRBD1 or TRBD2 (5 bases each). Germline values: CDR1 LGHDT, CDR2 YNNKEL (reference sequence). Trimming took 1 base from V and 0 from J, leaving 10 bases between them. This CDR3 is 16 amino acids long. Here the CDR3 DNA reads TGTGCCAGCAGCCAAGGGGGGAAAAGCTCCTACAATGAGCAGTTCTTC. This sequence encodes CASSQGGKSSYNEQFF.

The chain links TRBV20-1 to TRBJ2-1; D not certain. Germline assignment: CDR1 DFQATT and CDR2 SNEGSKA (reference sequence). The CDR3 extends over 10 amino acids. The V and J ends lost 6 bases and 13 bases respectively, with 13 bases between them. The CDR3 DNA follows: TGCAGTGCCTCGCCCCCGCCCCAGTTCTTC. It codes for CSASPPPQFF.

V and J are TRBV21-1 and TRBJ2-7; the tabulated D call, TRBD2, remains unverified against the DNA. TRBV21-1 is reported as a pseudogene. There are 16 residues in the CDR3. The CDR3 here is CASSRTSGYIRYEQYF. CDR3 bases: TGTGCCAGCAGTCGGACTAGCGGCTACATCCGTTACGAGCAGTACTTC.

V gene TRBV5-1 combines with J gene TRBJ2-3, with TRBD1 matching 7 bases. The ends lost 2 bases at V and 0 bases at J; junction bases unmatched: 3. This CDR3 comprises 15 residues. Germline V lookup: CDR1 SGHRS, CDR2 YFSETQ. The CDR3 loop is CASSFYRGSTDTQYF. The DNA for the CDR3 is TGCGCCAGCAGCTTCTACAGGGGAAGCACAGATACGCAGTATTTT.

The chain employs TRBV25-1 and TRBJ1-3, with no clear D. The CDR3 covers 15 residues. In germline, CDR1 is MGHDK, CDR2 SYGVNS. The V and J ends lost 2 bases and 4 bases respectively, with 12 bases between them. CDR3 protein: CASSEPGISGNTIYF. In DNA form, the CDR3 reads TGTGCCAGCAGTGAACCCGGGATCTCCGGAAACACCATATATTTT.

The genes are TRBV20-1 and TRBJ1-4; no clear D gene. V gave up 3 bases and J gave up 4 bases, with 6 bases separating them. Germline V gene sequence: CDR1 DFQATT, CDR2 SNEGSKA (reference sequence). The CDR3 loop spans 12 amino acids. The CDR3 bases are TGCAGTGCTAGGGGCCTTAATGAAAAACTGTTTTTT. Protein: CSARGLNEKLFF.

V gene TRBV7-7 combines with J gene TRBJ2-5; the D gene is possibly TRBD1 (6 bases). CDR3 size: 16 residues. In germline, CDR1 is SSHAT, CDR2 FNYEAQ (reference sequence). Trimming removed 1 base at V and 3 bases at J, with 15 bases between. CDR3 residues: CASSLGRTVREETQYF. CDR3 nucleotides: TGTGCCAGCAGCTTAGGGAGGACAGTACGAGAAGAGACCCAGTACTTC.

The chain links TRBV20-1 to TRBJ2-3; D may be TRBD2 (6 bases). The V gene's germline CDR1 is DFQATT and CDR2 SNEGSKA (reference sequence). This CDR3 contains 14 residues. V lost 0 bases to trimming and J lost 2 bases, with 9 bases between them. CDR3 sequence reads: CSARDRLVTDTQYF. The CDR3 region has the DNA TGCAGTGCTAGAGATCGACTAGTCACAGATACGCAGTATTTT.

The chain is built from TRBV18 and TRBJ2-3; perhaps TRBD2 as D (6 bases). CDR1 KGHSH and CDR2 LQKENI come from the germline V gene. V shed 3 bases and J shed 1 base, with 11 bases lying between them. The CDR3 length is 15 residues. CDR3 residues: CASSPGGGGTDTQYF. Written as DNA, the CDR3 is TGTGCCAGCTCACCCGGTGGAGGGGGCACAGATACGCAGTATTTT.